A single sample gave rise to the 7 T cell receptor beta chains below, sequenced in a study of CD8 T cells in ankylosing spondylitis (dated by TCRdb to the late 2010s). Library preparation was by 5' RACE. The sequencer was an Illumina HiSeq 2500. TCRdb itself trimmed the public reads at Q25 with fastp, ran MiXCR and retained productive beta chains. CDR3 protein duplicates are merged, each entry listing the most common genes and DNA. The sample has a few hundred thousand distinct CDR3 sequences on record, about 10% of them singletons. Less than 8% of the sample goes to the ten largest clones. Sequenced input: blood, either unsorted or a sorted T cell fraction (not recorded which). These receptors came from a male donor with ankylosing spondylitis or in good health (not recorded which).

V gene TRBV12-3 or TRBV12-4 combines with J gene TRBJ1-1, with TRBD1 matching 9 bases. V lost 6 bases to trimming and J lost 2 bases; unmatched junction nucleotides: 13. The CDR3 is 17 residues long. The CDR3 spells CASRSTPQGAGNTEAFF. CDR3 bases: TGTGCCAGCAGGAGTACACCACAGGGGGCTGGAAACACTGAAGCTTTCTTT.

This clonotype was picked up many times. The CDR3 loop reads CASSLGGTESYEQYF. The DNA for the CDR3 is TGCGCCAGCAGCTTGGGCGGGACAGAGTCTTACGAGCAGTACTTC. The chain uses TRBV5-1 and TRBJ2-7; D possibly corresponds to TRBD1 (7 bases). The germline gives CDR1 SGHRS, CDR2 YFSETQ. The ends were cut back, 0 bases at V and 4 bases at J, with 14 bases in the middle. This CDR3 is 15 amino acids long.

This clonotype was found many times. The chain is built from TRBV5-1 and TRBJ1-1, with D perhaps TRBD1 (5 bases). This CDR3 has 14 amino acids. Germline V gene data show CDR1 as SGHRS and CDR2 as YFSETQ. The V end was cut by 4 bases, the J end by 5 bases, with 15 bases between. The CDR3 protein is CASSLMGEWTEAFF. In DNA, the CDR3 is TGCGCCAGCAGCCTGATGGGGGAGTGGACTGAAGCTTTCTTT.

This clonotype showed up many times. The chain carries TRBV5-1 and TRBJ1-1, with a possible D match to TRBD1 (5 bases). Germline values: CDR1 SGHRS, CDR2 YFSETQ. V was pared by 4 bases and J by 1 base, with 11 bases between. The length of the CDR3 is 14 residues. The CDR3: CASSDPTANTEAFF. The CDR3 nucleotides read TGCGCCAGCAGCGACCCGACAGCGAACACTGAAGCTTTCTTT. Supplemented by reference TRBV5-1 and TRBJ1-1, the full variable domain reads KAGVTQTPRYLIKTRGQQVTLSCSPISGHRSVSWYQQTPGQGLQFLFEYFSETQRNKGNFPGRFSGRQFSNSRSEMNVSTLELGDSALYLCASSDPTANTEAFFGQGTRLTVV.

V usage is TRBV3-1 and J usage is TRBJ1-1, with D possibly being TRBD1 (5 bases). This CDR3 comprises 16 residues. V lost 2 bases and J 2 bases, leaving 15 bases between the germline ends. CDR1 and CDR2 (germline): LGHDT, YNNKEL (reference sequence). CDR3 nucleotides: TGTGCCAGCAGCCAAACATGGGGGGACCCAAACACTGAAGCTTTCTTT. Protein product: CASSQTWGDPNTEAFF.

This clonotype was detected many times. The V call is TRBV28, the J call TRBJ2-7; D is perhaps TRBD1 (7 bases). Trimming took 5 bases from V and 4 from J, leaving 18 bases between them. CDR3 length: 15 residues. Germline loops: CDR1 MDHEN, CDR2 SYDVKM. The CDR3 here is CASSLPGGRSYEQYF. The CDR3 region has the DNA TGTGCCAGCAGTCTTCCAGGGGGGAGATCGTACGAGCAGTACTTC.

This clonotype was detected many times. The V call is TRBV5-6, the J call TRBJ1-3, with D hard to call. Germline V CDR1 and CDR2: SGHDT, YYEEEE. The CDR3 is 13 amino acids. The germline V and J ends were trimmed by 0 bases and 4 bases, with 5 bases remaining between them. The CDR3 loop is CASSLGRGNTIYF. The DNA for the CDR3 is TGTGCCAGCAGCTTGGGACGGGGAAACACCATATATTTT.